These T cell receptor beta chains were read from a single sample in a study of cytomegalovirus exposure and HLA in healthy donors. The table came from immunoSEQ multiplex PCR; TCRdb's copy has only in-frame clones and leaves some out. Of about 140,000 clones in the sample, approximately 84% were seen once. The sequenced material came from PBMCs. These receptors all come from a woman between 35 and 50 years old in good health and CMV-seronegative. CDR3s include the opening cysteine and the closing phenylalanine or tryptophan.

v_gene: TRBV5-1; CDR3aa: CASSLGTSGPSYEQYF
v_gene: TRBV4-1; CDR3aa: CASSPLGQNTGELFF
v_gene: TRBV29-1; CDR3aa: CSVESRVSGYGYTF
v_gene: TRBV7-9; CDR3aa: CASSSLSGRQYNEQFF
v_gene: TRBV27; CDR3aa: CASSLFPSGETQYF
v_gene: TRBV6-1; CDR3aa: CASNIGGSYNEQFF
v_gene: TRBV27; CDR3aa: CASSLLDRVTDTQYF
v_gene: TRBV30; CDR3aa: CAWTQGQGFTDTQYF
v_gene: TRBV28; CDR3aa: CASSLGGSSYEQYF
v_gene: TRBV4-2; CDR3aa: CASSQEGGRAVDTQYF
v_gene: TRBV19; CDR3aa: CASSIGFQRPYNEQFF
v_gene: TRBV2; CDR3aa: CASKQGGGGTQETQYF
v_gene: TRBV6-5; CDR3aa: CASSPLGQTYEQYF
v_gene: TRBV5-1; CDR3aa: CASRLDSYEQYF
v_gene: TRBV5-4; CDR3aa: CASAAGGGTKQFF
v_gene: TRBV10-3; CDR3aa: CAISQQLNSGNTIYF
v_gene: TRBV6-5; CDR3aa: CGARRRRNTEAFF
v_gene: TRBV5-1; CDR3aa: CASSSPIRIAGETNEQFF
v_gene: TRBV5-6; CDR3aa: CASSSSGRETQYF
v_gene: TRBV18; CDR3aa: CASSLGQANTEAFF
v_gene: TRBV7-9; CDR3aa: CASSLQGETQYF
v_gene: TRBV6-6; CDR3aa: CASSPGINTEAFF
v_gene: TRBV6-1; CDR3aa: CASRDREYTGELFF
v_gene: TRBV5-8; CDR3aa: CASNRQIYNEQFF
v_gene: TRBV27; CDR3aa: CASSFSGGLNEQFF
v_gene: TRBV7-9; CDR3aa: CASSPGSFEQFF
v_gene: TRBV5-4; CDR3aa: CASSDRYSGNTIYF
v_gene: TRBV20-1; CDR3aa: CSPKNQPQHF
v_gene: TRBV5-1; CDR3aa: CASSFLAGALGNEQFF
v_gene: TRBV19; CDR3aa: CASRTGFYQPQHF
v_gene: TRBV10-1; CDR3aa: CASSRGAPGTQYF
v_gene: TRBV14; CDR3aa: CASSGTGRSYEQYF
v_gene: TRBV7-8; CDR3aa: CASSLGLAGSYSYNEQFF
v_gene: TRBV7-3; CDR3aa: CASSLRSGGYNEQFF
v_gene: TRBV4-3; CDR3aa: CASSQIQKNEKLFF
v_gene: TRBV4-2; CDR3aa: CASSQELAGVNEQFF
v_gene: TRBV27; CDR3aa: CASSSPGGEQYF
v_gene: TRBV7-2; CDR3aa: CASSAPGGRAAKNIQYF
v_gene: TRBV30; CDR3aa: CAWRRESNTEAFF